This T cell receptor beta chain was sequenced in a study of blood T cells in healthy people across ages. Findings and limits, study-wide: It was the long-lived donors that had more naive CD4+ cells and higher diversity than aged donors.

Primed by a sample-barcoded 5' primer and a J-beta primer mix, a second PCR proceeded for roughly 7 to 11 cycles. TCRdb itself ran the 5' RACE reads through MiXCR, one entry per CDR3 protein. The sample lists 2 million or so distinct CDR3 sequences, around 48% occurring once. Of note for this clonotype: Its antigen is unidentified.

The CDR3 runs to 15 residues. Trimming pared 7 bases from V and 3 bases from J, leaving 16 bases between. CDR1 is SGHTA, CDR2 FQGNSA, per germline. The genes are TRBV7-2 and TRBJ2-1; a possible D gene is TRBD2 (6 bases). This receptor was obtained from a woman between 40 and 55 years old in good health. The sequenced material came from blood. CDR3 bases: TGTGCCAGCACCCCCTTCGGACTAAACTACAATGAGCAGTTCTTC. It is translated as CASTPFGLNYNEQFF.